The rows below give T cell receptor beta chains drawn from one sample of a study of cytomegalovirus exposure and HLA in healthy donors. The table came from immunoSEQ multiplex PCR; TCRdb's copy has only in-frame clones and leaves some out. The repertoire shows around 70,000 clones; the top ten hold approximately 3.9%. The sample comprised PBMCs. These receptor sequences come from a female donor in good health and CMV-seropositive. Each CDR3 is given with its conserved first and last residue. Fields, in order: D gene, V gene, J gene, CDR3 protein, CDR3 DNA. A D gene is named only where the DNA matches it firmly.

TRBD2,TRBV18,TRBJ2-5,CASSPFETSGGKETQYF,TGTGCCAGCTCACCTTTCGAGACTAGCGGGGGCAAAGAGACCCAGTACTTC
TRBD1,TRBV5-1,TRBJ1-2,CASSSAQGASRYTF,TGCGCCAGCAGCTCGGCACAGGGGGCGTCTCGCTACACCTTC
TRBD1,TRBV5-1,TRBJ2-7,CASSLPKQGAYEQYF,TGCGCCAGCAGCCTACCCAAACAGGGGGCCTACGAGCAGTACTTC
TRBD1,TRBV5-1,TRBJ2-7,CASSFRDRGSEQYF,TGCGCCAGCAGCTTCCGGGACAGGGGTTCCGAGCAGTACTTC
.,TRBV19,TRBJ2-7,CASSIPGSYEQYF,TGTGCCAGTAGTATCCCGGGATCCTACGAGCAGTACTTC
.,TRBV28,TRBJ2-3,CASSLFSDTQYF,TGTGCCAGCAGTTTATTCTCAGATACGCAGTATTTT
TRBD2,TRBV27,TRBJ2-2,CASSFRGGYTGELFF,TGTGCCAGCAGTTTCCGGGGAGGGTACACCGGGGAGCTGTTTTTT
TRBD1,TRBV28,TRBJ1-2,CASSHGQGGTLYGYTF,TGTGCCAGCAGTCACGGACAGGGTGGGACTTTATATGGCTACACCTTC
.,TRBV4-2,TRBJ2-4,CASSQEGLAGQSGIQYF,TGTGCCAGCAGCCAAGAAGGCCTGGCGGGACAGAGCGGCATTCAGTACTTC
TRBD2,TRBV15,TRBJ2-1,CATSRSGRAQNEQFF,TGTGCCACCAGCAGGAGCGGGAGGGCCCAAAATGAGCAGTTCTTC
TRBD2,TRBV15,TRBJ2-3,CATSLSGRGTDTQYF,TGTGCCACCAGTTTAAGCGGGAGGGGCACAGATACGCAGTATTTT
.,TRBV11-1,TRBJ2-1,CASSLALANEQFF,TGTGCCAGCAGCTTAGCACTCGCCAATGAGCAGTTCTTC
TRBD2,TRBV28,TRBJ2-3,CASSFGGSGSQDTQYF,TGTGCCAGCAGTTTTGGCGGGAGTGGGTCACAGGATACGCAGTATTTT
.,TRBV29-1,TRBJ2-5,CSVGVVETQYF,TGCAGCGTTGGAGTGGTTGAGACCCAGTACTTC
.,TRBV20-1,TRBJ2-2,CSATGIGELFF,TGCAGTGCTACAGGGATCGGGGAGCTGTTTTTT